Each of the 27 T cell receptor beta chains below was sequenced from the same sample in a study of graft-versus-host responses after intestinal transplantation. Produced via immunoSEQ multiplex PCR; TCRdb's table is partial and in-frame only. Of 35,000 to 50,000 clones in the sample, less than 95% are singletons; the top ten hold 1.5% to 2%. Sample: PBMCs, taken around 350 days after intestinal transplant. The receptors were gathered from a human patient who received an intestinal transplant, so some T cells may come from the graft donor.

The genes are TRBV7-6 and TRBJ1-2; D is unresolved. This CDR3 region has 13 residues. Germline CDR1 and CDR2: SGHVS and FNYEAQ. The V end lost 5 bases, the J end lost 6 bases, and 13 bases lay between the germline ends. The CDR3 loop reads CASSVDGVNGYTF. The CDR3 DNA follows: TGTGCCAGCAGCGTAGACGGGGTAAATGGCTACACCTTC. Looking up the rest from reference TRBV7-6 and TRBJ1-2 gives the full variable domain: GAGVSQSPRYKVTKRGQDVALRCDPISGHVSLYWYRQALGQGPEFLTYFNYEAQQDKSGLPNDRFSAERPEGSISTLTIQRTEQRDSAMYRCASSVDGVNGYTFGSGTRLTVV.

CDR3 loop: CASSRTGAEAFF. The CDR3 nucleotides read TGTGCCAGCAGCCGAACGGGGGCTGAAGCTTTCTTT. V is TRBV9 and J is TRBJ1-1; possibly TRBD1 for D (5 bases). CDR1 is SGDLS, CDR2 YYNGEE, per germline. The CDR3 runs to 12 residues. V lost 4 bases, J lost 6 bases, and 10 bases lay in between.

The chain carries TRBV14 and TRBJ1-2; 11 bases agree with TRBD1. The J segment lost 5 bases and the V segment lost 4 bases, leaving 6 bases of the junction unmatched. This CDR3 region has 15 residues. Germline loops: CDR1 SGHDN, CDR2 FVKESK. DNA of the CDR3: TGTGCCAGCAGCCCAAGGACAGGGGGCGTGTATGGCTACACCTTC. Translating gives CASSPRTGGVYGYTF.

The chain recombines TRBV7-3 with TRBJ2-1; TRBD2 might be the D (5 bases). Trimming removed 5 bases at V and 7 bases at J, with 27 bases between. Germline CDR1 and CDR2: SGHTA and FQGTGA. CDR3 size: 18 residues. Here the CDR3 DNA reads TGTGCCAGCAGCCATACACCGCCCCCCGGACTTCCCTCTAATGAGCAGTTCTTC. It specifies CASSHTPPPGLPSNEQFF.

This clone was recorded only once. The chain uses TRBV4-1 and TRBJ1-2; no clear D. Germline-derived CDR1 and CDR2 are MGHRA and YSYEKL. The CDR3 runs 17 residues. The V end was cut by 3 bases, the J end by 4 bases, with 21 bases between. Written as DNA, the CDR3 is TGCGCCAGCAGCCAGCCCCCCAACCAGCCCTACTTCTATGGCTACACCTTC. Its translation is CASSQPPNQPYFYGYTF.

For the CDR3, the DNA is TGTGCCACCAGCAGAGATCTGGGGGGAAACTACGAGCAGTACTTC. Translating gives CATSRDLGGNYEQYF. This chain links TRBV15 with TRBJ2-7; a possible D gene is TRBD2 (6 bases). The V and J ends lost 0 bases and 3 bases respectively, with 12 bases between them. Germline lookup yields CDR1 LNHNV and CDR2 YYDKDF (reference sequence). The CDR3 sequence is 15 residues long.

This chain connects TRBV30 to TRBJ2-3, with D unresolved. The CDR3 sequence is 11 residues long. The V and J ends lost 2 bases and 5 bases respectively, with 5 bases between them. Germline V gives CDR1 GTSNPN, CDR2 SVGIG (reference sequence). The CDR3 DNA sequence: TGTGCCTGGAGTTCCGTAGATACGCAGTATTTT. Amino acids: CAWSSVDTQYF. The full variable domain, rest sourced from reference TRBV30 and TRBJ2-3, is SQTIHQWPATLVQPVGSPLSLECTVEGTSNPNLYWYRQAAGRGLQLLFYSVGIGQISSEVPQNLSASRPQDRQFILSSKKLLLSDSGFYLCAWSSVDTQYFGPGTRLTVL.

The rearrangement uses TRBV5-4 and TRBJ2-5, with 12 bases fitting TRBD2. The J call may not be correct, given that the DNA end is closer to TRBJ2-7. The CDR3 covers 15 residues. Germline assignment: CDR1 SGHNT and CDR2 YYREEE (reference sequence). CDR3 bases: TGTGCCAGCAGCCTGACTAGCGGGAGTTCCTACGAGCAGTACTTC. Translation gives CASSLTSGSSYEQYF.

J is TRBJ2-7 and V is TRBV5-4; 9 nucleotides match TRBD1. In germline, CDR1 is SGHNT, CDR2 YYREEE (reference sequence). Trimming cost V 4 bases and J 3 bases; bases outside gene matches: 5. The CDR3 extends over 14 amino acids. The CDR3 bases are TGTGCCAGCAGCCGGACAGGGGAGTTCTACGAGCAGTACTTC. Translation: CASSRTGEFYEQYF.

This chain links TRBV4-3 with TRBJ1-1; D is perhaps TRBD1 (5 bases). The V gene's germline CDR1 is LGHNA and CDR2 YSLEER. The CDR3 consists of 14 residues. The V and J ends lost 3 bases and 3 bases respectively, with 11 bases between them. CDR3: CASSQTGGDTEAFF. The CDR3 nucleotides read TGCGCCAGCAGCCAGACTGGAGGGGACACTGAAGCTTTCTTT.

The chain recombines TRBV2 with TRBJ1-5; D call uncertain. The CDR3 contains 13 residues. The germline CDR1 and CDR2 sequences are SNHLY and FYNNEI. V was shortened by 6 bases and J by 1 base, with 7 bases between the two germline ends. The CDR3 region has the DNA TGTGCCAGCAGACGGGAGAGCAATCAGCCCCAGCATTTT. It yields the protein CASRRESNQPQHF.

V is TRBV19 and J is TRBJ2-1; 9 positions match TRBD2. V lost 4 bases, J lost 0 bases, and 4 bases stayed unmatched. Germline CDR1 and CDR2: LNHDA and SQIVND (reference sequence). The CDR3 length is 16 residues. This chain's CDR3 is CASSTSGVSSYNEQFF. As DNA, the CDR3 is TGTGCCAGTAGTACTAGCGGGGTGAGCTCCTACAATGAGCAGTTCTTC.

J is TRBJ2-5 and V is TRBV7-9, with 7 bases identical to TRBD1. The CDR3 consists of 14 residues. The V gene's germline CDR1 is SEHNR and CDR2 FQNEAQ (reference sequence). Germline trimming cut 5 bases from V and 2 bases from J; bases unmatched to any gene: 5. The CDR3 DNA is TGTGCCAGCAGCCACCGGGACAGACAAGAGACCCAGTACTTC. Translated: CASSHRDRQETQYF.

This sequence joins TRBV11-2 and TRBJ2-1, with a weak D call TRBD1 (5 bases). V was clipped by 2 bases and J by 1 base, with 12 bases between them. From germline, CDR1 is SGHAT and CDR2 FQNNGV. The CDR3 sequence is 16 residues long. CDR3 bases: TGTGCCAGCAGCTTATTTAGTCAGGGTTCCTACAATGAGCAGTTCTTC. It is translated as CASSLFSQGSYNEQFF.

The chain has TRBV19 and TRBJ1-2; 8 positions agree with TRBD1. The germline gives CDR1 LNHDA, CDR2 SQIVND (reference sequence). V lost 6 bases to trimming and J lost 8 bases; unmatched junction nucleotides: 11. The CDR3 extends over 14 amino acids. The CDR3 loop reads CASSPAGGYQGYTF. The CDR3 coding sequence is TGTGCCAGTAGCCCAGCAGGGGGCTATCAGGGCTACACCTTC.

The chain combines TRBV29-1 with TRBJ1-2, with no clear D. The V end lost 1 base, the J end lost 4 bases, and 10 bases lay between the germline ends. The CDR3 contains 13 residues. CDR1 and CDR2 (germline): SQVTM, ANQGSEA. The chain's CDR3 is CSVEGLKGYGYTF. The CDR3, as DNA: TGCAGCGTTGAAGGGTTAAAAGGCTATGGCTACACCTTC.

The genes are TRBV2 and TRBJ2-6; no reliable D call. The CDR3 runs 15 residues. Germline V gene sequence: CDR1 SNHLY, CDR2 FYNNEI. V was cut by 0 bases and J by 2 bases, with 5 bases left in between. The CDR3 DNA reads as TGTGCCAGCAGTGAAGCGGGTCCTGGGGCCAACGTCCTGACTTTC. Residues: CASSEAGPGANVLTF.

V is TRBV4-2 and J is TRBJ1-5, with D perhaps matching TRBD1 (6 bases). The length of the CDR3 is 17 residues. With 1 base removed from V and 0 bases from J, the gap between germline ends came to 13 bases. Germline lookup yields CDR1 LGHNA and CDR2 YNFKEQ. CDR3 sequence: CASSQGFGGNSNQPQHF. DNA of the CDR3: TGTGCCAGCAGCCAAGGATTTGGGGGCAATAGCAATCAGCCCCAGCATTTT.

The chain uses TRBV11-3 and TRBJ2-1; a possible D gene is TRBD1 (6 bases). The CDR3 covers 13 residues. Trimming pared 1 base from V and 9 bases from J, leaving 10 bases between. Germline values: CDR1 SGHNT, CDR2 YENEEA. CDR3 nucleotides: TGTGCCAGCAGCTTAGTTTCAGGGGCTGAGCAGTTCTTC. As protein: CASSLVSGAEQFF.

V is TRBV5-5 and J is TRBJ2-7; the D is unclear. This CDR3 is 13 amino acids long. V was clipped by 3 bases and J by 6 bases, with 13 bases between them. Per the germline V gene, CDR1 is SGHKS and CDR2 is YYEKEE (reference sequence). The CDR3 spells CASSSDLTAEQYF. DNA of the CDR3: TGTGCCAGCAGCTCAGACCTGACGGCCGAGCAGTACTTC. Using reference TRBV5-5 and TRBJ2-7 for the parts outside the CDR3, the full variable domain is DAGVTQSPTHLIKTRGQQVTLRCSPISGHKSVSWYQQVLGQGPQFIFQYYEKEERGRGNFPDRFSARQFPNYSSELNVNALLLGDSALYLCASSSDLTAEQYFGPGTRLTVT.

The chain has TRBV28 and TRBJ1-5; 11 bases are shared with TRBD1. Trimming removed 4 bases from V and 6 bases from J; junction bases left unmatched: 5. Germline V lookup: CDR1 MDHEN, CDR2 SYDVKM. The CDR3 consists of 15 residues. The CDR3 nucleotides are TGTGCCAGCAGTTCCCCGGGACAGGGGGTTCAGCCCCAGCATTTT. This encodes CASSSPGQGVQPQHF.

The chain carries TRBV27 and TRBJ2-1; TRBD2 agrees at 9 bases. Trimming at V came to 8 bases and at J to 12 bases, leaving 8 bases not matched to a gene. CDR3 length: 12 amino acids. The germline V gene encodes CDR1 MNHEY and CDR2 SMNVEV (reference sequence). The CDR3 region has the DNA TGTGCCAGCCATGGGACTAGCCAATTGCAGTTCTTC. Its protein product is CASHGTSQLQFF.

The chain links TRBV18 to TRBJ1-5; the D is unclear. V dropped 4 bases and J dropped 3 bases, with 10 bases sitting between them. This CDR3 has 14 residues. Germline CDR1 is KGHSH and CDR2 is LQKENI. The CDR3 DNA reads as TGTGCCAGCTCACTCAGGACGAACAATCAGCCCCAGCATTTT. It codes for CASSLRTNNQPQHF.

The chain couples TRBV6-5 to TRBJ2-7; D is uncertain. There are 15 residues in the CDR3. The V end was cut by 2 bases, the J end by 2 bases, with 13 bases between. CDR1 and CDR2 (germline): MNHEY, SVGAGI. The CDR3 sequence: CASSYSEKGTYEQYF. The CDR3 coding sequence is TGTGCCAGCAGTTACAGTGAGAAGGGCACCTACGAGCAGTACTTC.

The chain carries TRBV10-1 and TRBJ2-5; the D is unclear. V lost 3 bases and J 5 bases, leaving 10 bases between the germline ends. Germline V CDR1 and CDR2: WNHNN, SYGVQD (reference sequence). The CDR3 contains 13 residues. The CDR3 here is CASSDNGAETQYF. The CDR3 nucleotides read TGCGCCAGCAGTGACAACGGAGCCGAGACCCAGTACTTC.

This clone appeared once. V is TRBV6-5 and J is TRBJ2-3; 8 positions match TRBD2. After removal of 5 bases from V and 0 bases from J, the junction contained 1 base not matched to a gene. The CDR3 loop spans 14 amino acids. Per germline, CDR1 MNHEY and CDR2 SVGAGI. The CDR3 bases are TGTGCCAGCAGTATAGCGGGAAGCACAGATACGCAGTATTTT. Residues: CASSIAGSTDTQYF.

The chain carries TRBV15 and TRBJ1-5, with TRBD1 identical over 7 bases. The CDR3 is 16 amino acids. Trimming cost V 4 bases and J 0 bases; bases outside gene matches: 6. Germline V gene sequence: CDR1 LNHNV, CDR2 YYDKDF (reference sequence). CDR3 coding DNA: TGTGCCACCAGCACAGGGACAGCCGATAGCAATCAGCCCCAGCATTTT. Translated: CATSTGTADSNQPQHF.